This T cell receptor (beta chain) was found in a study of T cell responses to AZD1222 COVID-19 vaccine. Profiled with immunoSEQ multiplex PCR; TCRdb holds only in-frame clones, not every one. The table has around 120,000 clones, 80% to 90% seen once. V lost 3 bases, J lost 6 bases, and 8 bases lay in between. Germline V gene lookup returns CDR1 KGHSH and CDR2 LQKENI. The CDR3 is 12 amino acids. Some second doses came at about 4 weeks and others at about 12 weeks; these were pooled. Broader study findings: Most donors were white British and more were female, and clonal diversity was possibly underestimated. It was only a handful of AZD1222 recipients who were seropositive at baseline.

Concerning this clone itself: Its specificity is unknown.

The receptor comes from an adult who received the AZD1222 COVID-19 vaccine. The sequences come from peripheral blood, collected 28 days after the second AZD1222 dose. The genes are TRBV18 and TRBJ1-2, with TRBD1 as a possible D gene (6 bases). The CDR3 DNA is TGTGCCAGCTCACCGTCAGGGGATGGCTACACCTTC. Translating gives CASSPSGDGYTF.